What follows describes a single TCR beta chain. This sample is part of a study of blood T cells in healthy people across ages. Through a sample-barcoded 5' primer and a J-beta primer mix, a second PCR was run for roughly 7 to 11 cycles. TCRdb called the 5' RACE reads again in MiXCR, with one record for every CDR3 protein. The sample gives some 780,000 distinct CDR3 sequences, about 56% of which show up once; under 30% is in the top ten. The donors, all healthy, were Caucasians living in Russia, aged about 6 to 90. Per sample, at least 5 micrograms of total RNA were extracted. J was trimmed by 7 bases and V by 8 bases; bases with no gene match: 26. The germline CDR1 and CDR2 sequences are MNHNS and SASEGT. This CDR3 comprises 20 residues.

The material sequenced was blood. The sequence was obtained from a man aged 40-49 years in good health. The chain uses TRBV6-1 and TRBJ2-1, with TRBD2 matching over 10 bases. This CDR3 is CASWKNPTTNEAGGPNEQFF. The DNA for the CDR3 is TGTGCCAGCTGGAAAAACCCAACCACAAATGAAGCGGGAGGGCCGAATGAGCAGTTCTTC.